This T cell receptor (beta chain) came from a study of technical replicates of blood from a handful of donors. Trimming removed 2 bases from V and 1 base from J, with 3 bases in between. The CDR3 loop spans 13 amino acids. CDR1 and CDR2 from the germline V gene are MNHEY and SVGAGI. The protocol was immunoSEQ multiplex PCR, while the TCRdb copy is restricted to in-frame clones and leaves out a portion. The table lists roughly 79,000 clones, just over 95% of them singletons. This TCR came from a human donor in good health. Sample: T cells isolated from PBMCs. The J gene is TRBJ1-5, the V gene TRBV6-5; the D is unclear. CDR3 loop: CASSYQSNQPQHF. Here the CDR3 DNA reads TGTGCCAGCAGTTACCAGAGCAATCAGCCCCAGCATTTT.